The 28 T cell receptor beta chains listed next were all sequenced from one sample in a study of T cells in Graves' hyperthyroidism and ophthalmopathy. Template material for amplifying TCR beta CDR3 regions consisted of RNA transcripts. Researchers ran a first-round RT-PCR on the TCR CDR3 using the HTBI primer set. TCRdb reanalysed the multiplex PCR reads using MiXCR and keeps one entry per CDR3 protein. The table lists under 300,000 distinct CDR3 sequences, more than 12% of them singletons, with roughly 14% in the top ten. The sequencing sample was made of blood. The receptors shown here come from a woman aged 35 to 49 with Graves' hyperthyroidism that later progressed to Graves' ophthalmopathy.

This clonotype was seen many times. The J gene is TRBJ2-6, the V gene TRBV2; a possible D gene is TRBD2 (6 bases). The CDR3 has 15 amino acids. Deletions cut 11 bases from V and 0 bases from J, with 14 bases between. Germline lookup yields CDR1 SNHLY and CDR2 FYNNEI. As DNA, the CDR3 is TGTGCCGGGGGGACGGAACTCTCTGGGGCCAACGTCCTGACTTTC. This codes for CAGGTELSGANVLTF.

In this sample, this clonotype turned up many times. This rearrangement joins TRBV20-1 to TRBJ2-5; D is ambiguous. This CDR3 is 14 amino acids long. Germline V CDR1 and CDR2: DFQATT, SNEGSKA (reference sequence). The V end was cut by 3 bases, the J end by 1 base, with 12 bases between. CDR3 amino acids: CSASDFPRQETQYF. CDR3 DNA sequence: TGCAGTGCTAGTGATTTTCCACGCCAAGAGACCCAGTACTTC.

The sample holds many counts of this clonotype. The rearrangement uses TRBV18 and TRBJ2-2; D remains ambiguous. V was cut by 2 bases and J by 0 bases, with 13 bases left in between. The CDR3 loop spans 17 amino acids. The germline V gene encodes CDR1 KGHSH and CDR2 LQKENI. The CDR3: CASSPLGISPNTGELFF. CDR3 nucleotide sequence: TGTGCCAGCTCACCATTGGGGATCTCCCCGAACACCGGGGAGCTGTTTTTT.

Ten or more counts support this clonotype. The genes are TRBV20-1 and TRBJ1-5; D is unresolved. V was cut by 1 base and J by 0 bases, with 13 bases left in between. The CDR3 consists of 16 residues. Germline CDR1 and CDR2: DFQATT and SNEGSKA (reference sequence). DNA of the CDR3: TGCAGTGCTAGAGGAGGGCAGAAGATTAGCAATCAGCCCCAGCATTTT. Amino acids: CSARGGQKISNQPQHF.

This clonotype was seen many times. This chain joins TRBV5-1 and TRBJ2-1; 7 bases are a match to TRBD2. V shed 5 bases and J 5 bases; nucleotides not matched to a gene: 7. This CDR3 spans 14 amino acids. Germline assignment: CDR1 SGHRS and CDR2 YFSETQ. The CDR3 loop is CASREMGGNNEQFF. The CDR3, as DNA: TGCGCCAGCAGGGAGATGGGGGGGAACAATGAGCAGTTCTTC. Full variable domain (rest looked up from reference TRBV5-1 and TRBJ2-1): KAGVTQTPRYLIKTRGQQVTLSCSPISGHRSVSWYQQTPGQGLQFLFEYFSETQRNKGNFPGRFSGRQFSNSRSEMNVSTLELGDSALYLCASREMGGNNEQFFGPGTRLTVL.

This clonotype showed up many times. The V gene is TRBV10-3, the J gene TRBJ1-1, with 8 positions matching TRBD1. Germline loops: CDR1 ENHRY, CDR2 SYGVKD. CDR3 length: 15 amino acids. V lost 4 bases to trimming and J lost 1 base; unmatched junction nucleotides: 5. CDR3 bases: TGTGCCATCAGTGTCGACAGGGGAACGAACACTGAAGCTTTCTTT. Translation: CAISVDRGTNTEAFF.

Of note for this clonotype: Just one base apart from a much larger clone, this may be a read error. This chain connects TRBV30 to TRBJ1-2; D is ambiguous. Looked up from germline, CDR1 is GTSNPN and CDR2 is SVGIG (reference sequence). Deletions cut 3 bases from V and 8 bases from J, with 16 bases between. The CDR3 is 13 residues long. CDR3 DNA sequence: TGTGCCTGGAGCCCTACAGCGGATCCAGGCTACACCTTC. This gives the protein CAWSPTADPGYTF.

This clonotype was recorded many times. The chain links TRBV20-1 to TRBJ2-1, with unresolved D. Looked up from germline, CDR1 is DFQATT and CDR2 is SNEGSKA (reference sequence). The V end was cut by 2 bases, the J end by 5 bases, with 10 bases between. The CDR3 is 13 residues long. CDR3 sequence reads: CSARQRWDNEQFF. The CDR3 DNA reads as TGCAGTGCTAGACAGCGTTGGGACAATGAGCAGTTCTTC.

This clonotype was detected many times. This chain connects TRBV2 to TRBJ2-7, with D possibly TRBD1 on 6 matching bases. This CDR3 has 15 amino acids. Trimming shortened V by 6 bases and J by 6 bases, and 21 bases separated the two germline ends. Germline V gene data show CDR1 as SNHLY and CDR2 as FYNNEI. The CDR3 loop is CASSADWGLGAEQYF. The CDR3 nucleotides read TGTGCCAGCAGCGCCGATTGGGGGCTGGGTGCCGAGCAGTACTTC.

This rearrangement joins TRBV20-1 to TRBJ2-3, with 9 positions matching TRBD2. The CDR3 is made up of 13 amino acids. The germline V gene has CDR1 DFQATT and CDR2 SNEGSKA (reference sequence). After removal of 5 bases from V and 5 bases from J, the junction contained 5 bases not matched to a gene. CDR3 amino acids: CSAGGRGGDTQYF. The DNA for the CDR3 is TGCAGTGCTGGCGGGAGGGGAGGAGATACGCAGTATTTT.

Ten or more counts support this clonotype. CDR3 nucleotide sequence: TGTGCCAGCAGCTGGACGGGTTCACTCTATAATTCACCCCTCCACTTT. Amino acids: CASSWTGSLYNSPLHF. The chain is built from TRBV28 and TRBJ1-6; D ambiguous. The CDR3 runs to 16 residues. V was cut by 6 bases and J by 3 bases, with 15 bases left in between. Germline CDR1 reads MDHEN; CDR2 reads SYDVKM.

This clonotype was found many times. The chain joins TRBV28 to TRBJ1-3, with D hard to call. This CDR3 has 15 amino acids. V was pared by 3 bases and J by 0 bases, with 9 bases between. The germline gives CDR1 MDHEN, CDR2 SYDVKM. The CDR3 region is CASSFRTGSGNTIYF. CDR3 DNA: TGTGCCAGCAGTTTCAGGACGGGCTCTGGAAACACCATATATTTT.

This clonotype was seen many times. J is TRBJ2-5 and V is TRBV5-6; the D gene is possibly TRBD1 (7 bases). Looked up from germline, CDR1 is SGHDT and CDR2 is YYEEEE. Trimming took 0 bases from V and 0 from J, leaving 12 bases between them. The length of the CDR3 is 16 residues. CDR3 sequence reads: CASSLGPRGDQETQYF. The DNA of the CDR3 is TGTGCCAGCAGCTTGGGGCCCAGGGGGGACCAAGAGACCCAGTACTTC.

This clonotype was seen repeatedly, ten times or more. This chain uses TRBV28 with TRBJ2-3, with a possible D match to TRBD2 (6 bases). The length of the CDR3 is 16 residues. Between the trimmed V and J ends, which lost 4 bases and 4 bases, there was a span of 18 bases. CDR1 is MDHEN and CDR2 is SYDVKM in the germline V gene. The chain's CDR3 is CASSSSTSSEADTQYF. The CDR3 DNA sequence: TGTGCCAGCAGTTCGTCGACTAGTTCCGAGGCAGATACGCAGTATTTT.

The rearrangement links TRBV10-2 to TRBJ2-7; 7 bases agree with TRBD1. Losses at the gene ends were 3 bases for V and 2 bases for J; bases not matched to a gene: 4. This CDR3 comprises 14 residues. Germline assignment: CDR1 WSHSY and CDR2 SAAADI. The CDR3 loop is CASSEGGQAYEQYF. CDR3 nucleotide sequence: TGCGCCAGCAGTGAAGGCGGACAGGCCTACGAGCAGTACTTC.

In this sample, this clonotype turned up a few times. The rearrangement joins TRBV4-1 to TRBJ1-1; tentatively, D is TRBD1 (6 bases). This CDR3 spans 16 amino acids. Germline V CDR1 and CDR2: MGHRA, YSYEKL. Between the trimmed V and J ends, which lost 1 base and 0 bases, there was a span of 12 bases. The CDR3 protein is CASSQVARGLNTEAFF. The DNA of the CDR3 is TGCGCCAGCAGCCAAGTGGCCAGGGGCTTGAACACTGAAGCTTTCTTT.

CDR3 sequence: CASSLGIGREGQEQFF. Here the CDR3 DNA reads TGTGCCAGCAGCTTAGGAATCGGTCGGGAGGGCCAGGAGCAGTTCTTC. The chain employs TRBV7-9 and TRBJ2-1; 8 bases match TRBD2. The CDR3 totals 16 residues. The V gene's germline CDR1 is SEHNR and CDR2 FQNEAQ (reference sequence). V gave up 1 base and J gave up 10 bases; unmatched junction bases: 12.

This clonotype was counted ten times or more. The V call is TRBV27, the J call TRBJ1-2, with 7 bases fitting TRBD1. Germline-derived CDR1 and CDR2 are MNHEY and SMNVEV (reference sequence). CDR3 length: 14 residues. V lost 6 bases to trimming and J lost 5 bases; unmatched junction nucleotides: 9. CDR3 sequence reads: CASRSQGVRYGYTF. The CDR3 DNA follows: TGTGCCAGCAGGAGCCAGGGGGTCAGGTATGGCTACACCTTC.

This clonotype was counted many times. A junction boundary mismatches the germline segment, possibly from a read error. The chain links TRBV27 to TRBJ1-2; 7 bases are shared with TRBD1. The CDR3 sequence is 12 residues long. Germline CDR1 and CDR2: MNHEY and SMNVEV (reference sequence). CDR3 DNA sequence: TGTGCCAGCAGTCCCTGGACAGGCCCCCTAGCCTTC. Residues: CASSPWTGPLAF.

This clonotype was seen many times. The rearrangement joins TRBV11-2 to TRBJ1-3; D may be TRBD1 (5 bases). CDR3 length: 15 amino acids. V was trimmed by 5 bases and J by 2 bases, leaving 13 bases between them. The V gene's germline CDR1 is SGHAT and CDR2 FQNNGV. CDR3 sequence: CASSVGGNTGNTIYF. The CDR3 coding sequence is TGTGCCAGCAGCGTTGGGGGGAACACTGGAAACACCATATATTTT.

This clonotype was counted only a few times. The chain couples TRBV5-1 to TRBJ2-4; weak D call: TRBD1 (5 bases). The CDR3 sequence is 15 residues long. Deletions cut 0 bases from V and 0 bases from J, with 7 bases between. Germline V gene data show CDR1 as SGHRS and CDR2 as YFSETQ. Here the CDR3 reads CASSLGRVAKNIQYF. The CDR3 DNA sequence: TGCGCCAGCAGCTTGGGCAGGGTAGCCAAAAACATTCAGTACTTC.

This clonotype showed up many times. The CDR3 coding sequence is TGTGCCAGCAGCCCTCTGGGAGGGGCCAAAAACATTCAGTACTTC. It translates to CASSPLGGAKNIQYF. The chain uses TRBV11-2 and TRBJ2-4; 7 bases match TRBD2. J lost 1 base, V lost 5 bases, and 5 bases had no gene match. Germline values: CDR1 SGHAT, CDR2 FQNNGV. This CDR3 is built from 15 residues.

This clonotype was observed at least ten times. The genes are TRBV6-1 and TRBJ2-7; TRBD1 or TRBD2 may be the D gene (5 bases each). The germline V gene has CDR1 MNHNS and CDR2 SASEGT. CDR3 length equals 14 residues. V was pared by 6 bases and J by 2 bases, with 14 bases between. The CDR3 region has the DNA TGTGCCAGCAGCCCCGGGGCCTATGCCTACGAGCAGTACTTC. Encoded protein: CASSPGAYAYEQYF.

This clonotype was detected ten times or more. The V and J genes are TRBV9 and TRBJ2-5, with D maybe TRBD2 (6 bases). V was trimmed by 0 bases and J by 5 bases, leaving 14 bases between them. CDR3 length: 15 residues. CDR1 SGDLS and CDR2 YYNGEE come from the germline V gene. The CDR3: CASSVASGGSETQYF. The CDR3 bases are TGTGCCAGCAGCGTAGCCTCAGGAGGGTCGGAGACCCAGTACTTC.

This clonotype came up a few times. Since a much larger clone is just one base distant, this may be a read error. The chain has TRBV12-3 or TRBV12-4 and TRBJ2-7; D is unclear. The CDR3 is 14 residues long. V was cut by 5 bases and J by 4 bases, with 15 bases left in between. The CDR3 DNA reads TGTGCCAGCAGTCCCCCCTCTAAGAGATACGAGCAGTACTTC. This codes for CASSPPSKRYEQYF.

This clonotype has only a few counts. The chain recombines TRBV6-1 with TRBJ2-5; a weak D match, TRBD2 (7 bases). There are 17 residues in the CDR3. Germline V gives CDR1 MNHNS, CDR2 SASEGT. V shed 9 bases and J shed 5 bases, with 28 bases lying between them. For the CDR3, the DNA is TGTGCCAGTAACCCCCGAATGGGGGGGGGCGCAAGGGAGACCCAGTACTTC. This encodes CASNPRMGGGARETQYF.

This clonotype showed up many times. Here the CDR3 reads CSVAGGTGWETQYF. In DNA form, the CDR3 reads TGCAGCGTTGCCGGCGGGACCGGCTGGGAGACCCAGTACTTC. The V call is TRBV29-1, the J call TRBJ2-5; tentative D call: TRBD2 (6 bases). CDR1 and CDR2 (germline): SQVTM, ANQGSEA. The CDR3 is made up of 14 amino acids. The V end lost 4 bases, the J end lost 5 bases, and 17 bases lay between the germline ends.

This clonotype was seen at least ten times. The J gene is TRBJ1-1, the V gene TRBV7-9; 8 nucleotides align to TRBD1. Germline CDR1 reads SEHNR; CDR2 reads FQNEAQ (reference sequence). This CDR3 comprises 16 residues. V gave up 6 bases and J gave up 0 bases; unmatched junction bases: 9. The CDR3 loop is CASRSYRGNLNTEAFF. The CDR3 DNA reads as TGTGCCAGCAGGTCCTACAGGGGGAACTTGAACACTGAAGCTTTCTTT. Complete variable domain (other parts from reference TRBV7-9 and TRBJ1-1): DTGVSQNPRHKITKRGQNVTFRCDPISEHNRLYWYRQTLGQGPEFLTYFQNEAQLEKSRLLSDRFSAERPKGSFSTLEIQRTEQGDSAMYLCASRSYRGNLNTEAFFGQGTRLTVV.